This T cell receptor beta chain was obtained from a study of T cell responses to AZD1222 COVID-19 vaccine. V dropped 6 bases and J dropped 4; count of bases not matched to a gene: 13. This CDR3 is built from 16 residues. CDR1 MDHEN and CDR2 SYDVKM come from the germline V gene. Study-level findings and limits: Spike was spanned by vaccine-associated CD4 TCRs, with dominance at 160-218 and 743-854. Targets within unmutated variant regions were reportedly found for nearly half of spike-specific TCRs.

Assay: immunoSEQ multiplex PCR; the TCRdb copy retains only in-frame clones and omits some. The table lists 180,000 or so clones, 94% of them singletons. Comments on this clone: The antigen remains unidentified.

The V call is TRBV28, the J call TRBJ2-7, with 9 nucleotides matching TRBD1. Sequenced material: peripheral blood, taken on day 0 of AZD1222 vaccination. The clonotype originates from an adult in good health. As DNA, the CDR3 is TGTGCCAGCAGATCTACTACAGGGGGCCGGATTTACGAGCAGTACTTC. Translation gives CASRSTTGGRIYEQYF.